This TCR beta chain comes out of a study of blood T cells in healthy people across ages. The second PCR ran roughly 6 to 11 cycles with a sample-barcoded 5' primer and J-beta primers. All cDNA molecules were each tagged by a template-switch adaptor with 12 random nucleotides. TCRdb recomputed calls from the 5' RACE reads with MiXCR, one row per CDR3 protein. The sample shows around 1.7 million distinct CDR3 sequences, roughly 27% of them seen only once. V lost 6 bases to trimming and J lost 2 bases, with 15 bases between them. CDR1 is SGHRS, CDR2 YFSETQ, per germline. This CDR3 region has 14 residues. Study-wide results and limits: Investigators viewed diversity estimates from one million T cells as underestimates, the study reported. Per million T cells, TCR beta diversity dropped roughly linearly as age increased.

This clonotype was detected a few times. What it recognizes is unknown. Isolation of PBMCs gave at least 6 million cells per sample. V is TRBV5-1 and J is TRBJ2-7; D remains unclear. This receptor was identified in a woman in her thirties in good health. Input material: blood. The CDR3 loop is CASTSRTSPYEQYF. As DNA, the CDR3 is TGCGCCAGCACCTCTCGCACTTCACCCTACGAGCAGTACTTC.